A single sample gave rise to the 21 T cell receptor beta chains below, sequenced in a study of T cells in Graves' hyperthyroidism and ophthalmopathy (dated by TCRdb to about 2019). Libraries were constructed by multiplex PCR. The sample was run on an Illumina HiSeq 2000. Amplification of TCR beta CDR3 regions was carried out from RNA transcripts. A first-round RT-PCR of the TCR CDR3 used the HTBI primer set with the Qiagen OneStep RT-PCR kit. TCRdb reran the public reads through fastp at Q25 and MiXCR, keeping productive beta chains. Records with the same CDR3 protein are collapsed into one entry carrying the most frequent genes and DNA. This sample comprises hundreds of thousands of distinct CDR3 sequences, approximately 15% of them detected only once. Under 15% of the sample rests with the top ten. The material sequenced was blood. These TCRs come from a woman in her 50s with Graves' ophthalmopathy.

This clonotype has ten or more counts. The chain links TRBV20-1 to TRBJ2-3; perhaps D is TRBD1 or TRBD2 (6 bases each). Trimming shortened V by 6 bases and J by 2 bases, and 21 bases separated the two germline ends. This CDR3 spans 16 amino acids. CDR1 is DFQATT and CDR2 is SNEGSKA in the germline V gene (reference sequence). CDR3 sequence: CSALVRGRIHTDTQYF. In nucleotides, the CDR3 is TGCAGTGCCCTAGTTCGGGGGCGTATTCACACAGATACGCAGTATTTT.

There are many counts of this clonotype. The junction and the germline gene differ at one end; a read error may be behind it. This chain joins TRBV28 and TRBJ2-7, with 7 bases aligning to TRBD1. This CDR3 comprises 14 residues. CDR1 and CDR2 from the germline V gene are MDHEN and SYDVKM. Here the CDR3 reads CASHNRGPSSEQYF. As DNA, the CDR3 is TGTGCCAGCCATAACAGGGGACCATCCTCCGAGCAGTACTTC.

The chain links TRBV3-1 to TRBJ1-4; D remains ambiguous. Germline V gives CDR1 LGHDT, CDR2 YNNKEL (reference sequence). V was pared by 7 bases and J by 6 bases, with 15 bases between. This CDR3 has 14 residues. The CDR3 coding sequence is TGTGCCAGCACCAACGGGGTTGGCGATGAAAAACTGTTTTTT. Translated: CASTNGVGDEKLFF.

In regard to this clonotype: This clone may be a read error of a much larger clone one base away. The CDR3 DNA reads as TGTGCCAGCAGCACACGAGACAGATCACGTAGTGAAAAACTGTTTTTT. Translated, it gives CASSTRDRSRSEKLFF. This chain joins TRBV7-9 and TRBJ1-4, with D tentatively TRBD1 (5 bases). CDR1 is SEHNR, CDR2 FQNEAQ, per germline (reference sequence). Trimming took 5 bases from V and 7 from J, leaving 20 bases between them. This CDR3 region has 16 residues. Supplemented by reference TRBV7-9 and TRBJ1-4, the full variable domain reads DTGVSQNPRHKITKRGQNVTFRCDPISEHNRLYWYRQTLGQGPEFLTYFQNEAQLEKSRLLSDRFSAERPKGSFSTLEIQRTEQGDSAMYLCASSTRDRSRSEKLFFGSGTQLSVL.

This chain joins TRBV15 and TRBJ1-4; 7 bases match TRBD1. CDR1 is LNHNV, CDR2 YYDKDF, per germline (reference sequence). The junction had 10 bases not matched to a gene; V was cut back by 4 bases and J by 8 bases. The CDR3 runs 15 residues. This CDR3 is CATSNPTGVGEKLFF. The DNA of the CDR3 is TGTGCCACCAGCAACCCAACAGGGGTTGGCGAAAAACTGTTTTTT.

The chain combines TRBV6-1 with TRBJ1-3, with D uncertain. This CDR3 has 12 amino acids. Germline loops: CDR1 MNHNS, CDR2 SASEGT. The V and J ends lost 8 bases and 5 bases respectively, with 10 bases between them. The chain's CDR3 is CASQDDRNTIYF. In DNA form, the CDR3 reads TGTGCCAGCCAAGACGACCGAAACACCATATATTTT.

This chain joins TRBV5-1 and TRBJ1-2, with D maybe TRBD1 (5 bases). This CDR3 is 16 amino acids long. The V end lost 3 bases, the J end lost 8 bases, and 23 bases lay between the germline ends. Germline V gene lookup returns CDR1 SGHRS and CDR2 YFSETQ. CDR3 sequence: CASSSGAGRIGDGYTF. CDR3 coding DNA: TGCGCCAGCAGCTCGGGAGCAGGGAGAATAGGAGACGGCTACACCTTC.

This clonotype has just a few counts. This chain connects TRBV7-9 to TRBJ1-2, with a tentative D call TRBD1 (5 bases). Trimming cost V 5 bases and J 4 bases, with 17 bases left between them. The CDR3 spans 15 residues. Germline CDR1 SEHNR, CDR2 FQNEAQ (reference sequence). The CDR3, as DNA: TGTGCCAGCAGCCAACAGAAAGGGCAGGGCTATGGCTACACCTTC. Translated, it gives CASSQQKGQGYGYTF.

For the CDR3, the DNA is TGTGCCAGCAGTTGGGGACTAGCGGCCAATGAGCAGTTCTTC. The encoded protein is CASSWGLAANEQFF. The chain is built from TRBV12-3 or TRBV12-4 and TRBJ2-1; 11 positions match TRBD2. V gave up 4 bases and J gave up 6 bases; unmatched junction bases: 2. There are 14 residues in the CDR3.

This clonotype was observed at least ten times. The gene calls are TRBV7-3 and TRBJ2-1; possible D gene TRBD1, 5 bases. CDR3 size: 13 residues. V lost 1 base to trimming and J lost 7 bases, with 8 bases between them. The germline gives CDR1 SGHTA, CDR2 FQGTGA. The CDR3 nucleotides read TGTGCCAGCAGCTTAAGACAGCAAAATGAGCAGTTCTTC. This encodes CASSLRQQNEQFF.

Many counts were recorded for this clonotype. The chain recombines TRBV28 with TRBJ2-7; 8 bases are a match to TRBD2. Germline values: CDR1 MDHEN, CDR2 SYDVKM. This CDR3 has 14 residues. Trimming cost V 4 bases and J 2 bases; bases outside gene matches: 4. CDR3 loop: CASSSLAETYEQYF. In nucleotides, the CDR3 is TGTGCCAGCAGTTCACTAGCGGAAACCTACGAGCAGTACTTC.

About this clonotype: A much larger clone lies a single base off, so this may be a read error. The chain carries TRBV28 and TRBJ2-2; 7 nucleotides agree with TRBD1. CDR1 is MDHEN, CDR2 SYDVKM, per germline. CDR3 length: 16 amino acids. Losses at the gene ends were 8 bases for V and 0 bases for J; bases not matched to a gene: 9. CDR3 sequence: CASGSTGASNTGELFF. The DNA of the CDR3 is TGTGCCAGCGGGTCAACAGGGGCCTCGAACACCGGGGAGCTGTTTTTT.

This chain connects TRBV28 to TRBJ1-4; 9 nucleotides match TRBD1. The CDR3 consists of 14 residues. V shed 6 bases and J 6 bases; nucleotides not matched to a gene: 5. Germline assignment: CDR1 MDHEN and CDR2 SYDVKM. CDR3 DNA sequence: TGTGCCAGCAGCCTAACAGGGGGCTATGAAAAACTGTTTTTT. Its translation: CASSLTGGYEKLFF.

This clonotype has only one observation. This rearrangement joins TRBV5-4 to TRBJ1-2, with TRBD1 as a possible D gene (5 bases). V lost 4 bases, J lost 4 bases, and 11 bases lay in between. The CDR3 runs to 13 residues. Germline-derived CDR1 and CDR2 are SGHNT and YYREEE (reference sequence). CDR3 nucleotide sequence: TGTGCCAGCAGCCGCGAGGGGAGCTATGGCTACACCTTC. Residues: CASSREGSYGYTF.

This clonotype was detected many times. The chain uses TRBV28 and TRBJ2-2; TRBD2 aligns across 9 bases. Germline trimming cut 4 bases from V and 0 bases from J; bases unmatched to any gene: 15. This CDR3 is built from 20 residues. Germline lookup yields CDR1 MDHEN and CDR2 SYDVKM. The CDR3 region is CASSSFVGSGRKANTGELFF. The CDR3 nucleotides read TGTGCCAGCAGTTCCTTCGTGGGTAGCGGGAGAAAGGCGAACACCGGGGAGCTGTTTTTT.

This clonotype was counted at least ten times. The rearrangement uses TRBV6-2 or TRBV6-3 and TRBJ2-1; D call uncertain. Germline values: CDR1 MNHEY, CDR2 SVGEGT. The CDR3 loop spans 13 amino acids. The V gene lost 0 bases and the J gene lost 4 bases, with 4 bases spanning the gap. In DNA form, the CDR3 reads TGTGCCAGCAGTTACTCAATTTACAATGAGCAGTTCTTC. Translating it yields CASSYSIYNEQFF.

The chain joins TRBV28 to TRBJ2-1; 8 nucleotides line up with TRBD2. With 6 bases clipped from V and 1 base from J, the junction kept 8 bases outside the gene matches. There are 16 residues in the CDR3. Germline assignment: CDR1 MDHEN and CDR2 SYDVKM. The CDR3 loop is CASSGASGRSYNEQFF. CDR3 bases: TGTGCCAGCAGCGGTGCTAGCGGGCGGTCCTACAATGAGCAGTTCTTC.

There are many counts of this clonotype. The rearrangement joins TRBV27 to TRBJ2-5; D assignment may be TRBD1 or TRBD2 (5 bases each). The CDR3 totals 14 residues. CDR1 MNHEY and CDR2 SMNVEV come from the germline V gene (reference sequence). Trimming left V 1 base short and J 5 bases short, with 11 bases between. For the CDR3, the DNA is TGTGCCAGCAGTTTATACGGGGCCGGTGAGACCCAGTACTTC. It translates to CASSLYGAGETQYF.

This clonotype was recorded many times. This chain connects TRBV27 to TRBJ2-3, with 7 bases aligning to TRBD1. Germline assignment: CDR1 MNHEY and CDR2 SMNVEV (reference sequence). V dropped 5 bases and J dropped 0; count of bases not matched to a gene: 11. This CDR3 is built from 17 residues. In DNA form, the CDR3 reads TGTGCCAGCAGTCGGCGAGGACAGGCGACAAGCACAGATACGCAGTATTTT. Translating it yields CASSRRGQATSTDTQYF.

In this sample, this clonotype turned up many times. This chain joins TRBV6-2 or TRBV6-3 and TRBJ2-2; TRBD2 aligns across 12 bases. Germline V gives CDR1 MNHEY, CDR2 SVGEGT. V shed 3 bases, J shed 9 bases, and the junction held 8 bases outside the gene matches. The CDR3 is made up of 16 amino acids. The CDR3 nucleotides read TGTGCCAGCAGTTATACGAGACTAGCGGGAGATAGGGAGCTGTTTTTT. It yields the protein CASSYTRLAGDRELFF.

The rearrangement uses TRBV6-1 and TRBJ1-5; a possible D gene is TRBD1 (5 bases). This CDR3 is built from 12 residues. The V end was cut by 7 bases, the J end by 6 bases, with 10 bases between. Germline lookup yields CDR1 MNHNS and CDR2 SASEGT. The CDR3 here is CASNGGVQPQHF. CDR3 DNA sequence: TGTGCCAGCAATGGGGGGGTTCAGCCCCAGCATTTT.